This TCR beta chain was recovered during a study of T cells after posttransplantation cyclophosphamide. V gave up 3 bases and J gave up 5 bases; unmatched junction bases: 7. Germline CDR1 KGHSH, CDR2 LQKENI. CDR3 length equals 15 residues. Generated by immunoSEQ multiplex PCR, the TCRdb table keeps only in-frame clones and is missing some. Among around 47,000 clones, around 94% were seen once, and the ten largest hold 2.5% to 3%. Sequencing was carried out using PBMCs. The TCR originated in a woman in her twenties or thirties in good health and a related stem cell transplant donor. This chain connects TRBV18 to TRBJ1-5; 7 bases align to TRBD1. The CDR3 here is CASSPSRDSHQPQHF. In DNA, the CDR3 is TGTGCCAGCTCACCTTCTAGGGACAGCCATCAGCCCCAGCATTTT.